Below, 6 T cell receptor delta chains from the same sample are listed, as sequenced in a study of gamma-delta chains in newborns, infants, children (dated by TCRdb to the late 2010s). The instrument given in TCRdb is Illumina MiSeq. TCRdb called clones anew from the public reads via CATT; matching DNA rows were later pooled. The sample yields several thousand delta-chain clones; under 2.5% were counted once. The ten largest account for 9.5% to 12% of the sample. Material for sequencing was blood. The receptors come from a child who was a newborn, infant or young child, either healthy, febrile or measles-vaccinated (not recorded which).

This clone showed up just a few times. A read error likely explains why the TCRdb protein, taken from a much larger clone, differs from this DNA's translation at residue 8; the protein shown is translated from the DNA. The rearrangement uses TRDV2 and TRDJ3; TRDD3 agrees at 9 bases. Trimming cost V 0 bases and J 1 base; bases outside gene matches: 0. This CDR3 comprises 17 residues. Per the germline V gene, CDR1 is GEAIGNYY and CDR2 is EKD. CDR3 nucleotide sequence: TGTGCCTGTGACACCTGGGGGATATCCTGGGACACCCGACAGATGTTTTTC. It codes for CACDTWGISWDTRQMFF.

This clone was seen a few times. A much larger clonotype is one base distant, so this may be a read error. The rearrangement uses TRDV2 and TRDJ2; 7 bases align to TRDD3. The CDR3 consists of 15 residues. Germline CDR1 GEAIGNYY, CDR2 EKD. CDR3 nucleotide sequence: TGTGCCTGTGACACCCGGGGGATGTGGACAGCACACCTCTTCTTT. Protein: CACDTRGMWTAHLFF.

This clone was found a few times. A far larger clone is one nucleotide away, so this likely arose from a read error. Other nucleotide sequences in the sample specify the same CDR3. The V call is TRDV2, the J call TRDJ3; 12 nucleotides match TRDD3. The CDR3 has 18 amino acids. Per the germline V gene, CDR1 is GEAIGNYY and CDR2 is EKD. CDR3: CACDTVLGDTWDTRQMFF. CDR3 coding DNA: TGTGCCTGTGACACCGTACTGGGGGATACCTGGGACACCCGACAGATGTTCTTC.

This clone has just a few counts. A far more abundant clone sits one base away, making this likely a read error. Other DNA sequences of this sample code for an identical CDR3. The chain couples TRDV2 to TRDJ3, with TRDD3 matching over 10 bases. Germline CDR1 is GEAIGNYY and CDR2 is EKD. The CDR3 runs to 18 residues. The chain's CDR3 is CACDTGGYSSWDTRQMFF. CDR3 bases: TGTGCCTGTGACACTGGGGGATACAGCTCCTGGGACACCCGACAGATGTTCTTC.

This clone was found a few times. The protein recorded in TCRdb matches a much larger clone and deviates from this DNA's translation at residue 7, suggesting a read error; the protein here is obtained by translating the DNA. This chain's CDR3 is CACDTWETRQMFF. CDR3 bases: TGTGCCTGTGACACCTGGGAAACCCGACAGATGTTTTTC. The chain joins TRDV2 to TRDJ3; D gene uncertain. The CDR3 sequence is 13 residues long. Germline assignment: CDR1 GEAIGNYY and CDR2 EKD.

This clone is deemed medium-sized. Other DNA sequences in the sample encode the same CDR3. The chain couples TRDV2 to TRDJ1, with TRDD3 matching 8 bases. The junction had 6 bases not matched to a gene; V was cut back by 3 bases and J by 1 base. Germline assignment: CDR1 GEAIGNYY and CDR2 EKD. The CDR3 loop spans 15 amino acids. CDR3 in DNA: TGTGCCTGTGACCCTCTCTGGGGGACCACCGATAAACTCATCTTT. Its protein is CACDPLWGTTDKLIF.